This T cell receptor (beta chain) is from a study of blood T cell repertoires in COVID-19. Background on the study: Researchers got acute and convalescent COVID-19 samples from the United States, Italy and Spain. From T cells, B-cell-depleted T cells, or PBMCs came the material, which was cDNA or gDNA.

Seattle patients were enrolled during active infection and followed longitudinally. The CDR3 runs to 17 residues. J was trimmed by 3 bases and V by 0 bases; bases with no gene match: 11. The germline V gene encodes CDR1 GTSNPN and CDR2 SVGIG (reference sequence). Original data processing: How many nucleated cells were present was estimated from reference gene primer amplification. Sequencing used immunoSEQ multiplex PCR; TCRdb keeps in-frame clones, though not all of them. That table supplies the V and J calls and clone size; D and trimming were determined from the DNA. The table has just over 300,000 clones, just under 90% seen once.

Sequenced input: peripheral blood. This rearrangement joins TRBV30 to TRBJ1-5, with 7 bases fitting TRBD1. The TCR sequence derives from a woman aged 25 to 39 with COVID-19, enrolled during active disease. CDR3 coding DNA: TGTGCCTGGAGTGTACCGTCGGCAGGGGGTCACAATCAGCCCCAGCATTTT. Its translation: CAWSVPSAGGHNQPQHF.